This is a list of T cell receptor beta chains from one sample in a study of T cell repertoires in cytomegalovirus infection. Their cognate antigens are unknown. From the reads, TCRdb called clonotypes with MiXCR, one entry per CDR3 protein. The sample yields fewer than 1,000,000 distinct CDR3 sequences, around a third seen once. Sequenced material: cultured CD8+ T cells from PBMCs, taken from culture after CMV antigen stimulation. Receptor source: a human donor in good health (CMV status not recorded). Some clones in this sample may be carry-over from other donors' samples. CDR3s include the opening cysteine and the closing phenylalanine or tryptophan.

v_gene	j_gene	CDR3aa
TRBV6-5	TRBJ1-6	CASSYSQTPRSPLHF
TRBV7-4	TRBJ2-1	CASETSGGSYNEQFF
TRBV2	TRBJ2-1	CASWGRGVHEQFF
TRBV9	TRBJ1-1	CASSFYGTVNTEAFF
TRBV20-1	TRBJ2-7	CSARKGIKDEQYF
TRBV12-3/TRBV12-4	TRBJ2-7	CATSGGAKNEQYF
TRBV19	TRBJ2-6	CASSILGSGANVLTF
TRBV27	TRBJ2-5	CASSRRGDRQETQYF
TRBV20-1	TRBJ2-1	CSARAGGGTPHNEQFF
TRBV7-8	TRBJ2-1	CASSLADAGNEQFF
TRBV6-2/TRBV6-3	TRBJ2-6	CASSYRGDSGANVLTF
TRBV20-1	TRBJ2-4	CSARAGSQVF
TRBV9	TRBJ1-2	CASSPTGSSYGYTF
TRBV2	TRBJ2-7	CASSEPFQIQPYEQYF
TRBV6-5	TRBJ2-1	CAVTGTGPNEQFF
TRBV7-8	TRBJ2-1	CASSLVAGGVGEQFF
TRBV7-8	TRBJ1-1	CASRRWGNTEAFF
TRBV7-2	TRBJ2-2	CASSPGWSWSTGELFF
TRBV6-6	TRBJ2-2	CASSYRLAGGINTGELFF
TRBV28	TRBJ1-6	CASSLGTSINSPLHF
TRBV7-2	TRBJ1-1	CASSPTGGVNTEAFF
TRBV4-3	TRBJ2-3	CASRFGDRTDTQYF
TRBV13	TRBJ1-6	CASSLGTGRGNSPLHF
TRBV7-9	TRBJ1-1	CASSPGIQGGEEAFF
TRBV6-1	TRBJ1-2	CASRSWRGRIYGYTF
TRBV7-9	TRBJ1-2	CASTESANYGYTF
TRBV7-9	TRBJ2-2	CASSAPTGRGGELFF
TRBV11-3	TRBJ2-1	CASTFTGYNEQFF
TRBV19	TRBJ2-7	CASSTFLGSSYEQYF
TRBV4-2	TRBJ2-3	CASSQETAGGWTDTQYF
TRBV6-6	TRBJ1-1	CASRYGTGVSEAFF
TRBV6-1	TRBJ2-7	CASSAGNYAF
TRBV7-9	TRBJ1-6	CAIDRLQGTNSPLHF
TRBV15	TRBJ1-5	CATSREDRNQPQHF
TRBV6-6	TRBJ1-5	CASSYTTGPRGNQPQHF
TRBV7-9	TRBJ1-5	CASSLPGREPQHF
TRBV4-1	TRBJ2-1	CASSQDDNRGGIF
TRBV27	TRBJ1-6	CASKWGGNNSPLHF
TRBV20-1	TRBJ2-7	CSARGTSEEDEQYF
TRBV20-1	TRBJ2-7	CSAPSLLENEQYF
TRBV7-2	TRBJ2-4	CASSPPDSPTAKNIQYF
TRBV18	TRBJ1-1	CASSPPGAEANTEAFF
TRBV7-9	TRBJ2-3	CASSLGTKVRTDTQYF
TRBV23-1	TRBJ2-1	CASSQTWFEQFF
TRBV7-9	TRBJ2-1	CASSLVAGVRRGDNEQFF
TRBV24-1	TRBJ1-2	CATSDPGQENYGYTF
TRBV7-7	TRBJ2-2	CASSLVHTGELFF
TRBV2	TRBJ2-7	CASRESGTPAGEQYF